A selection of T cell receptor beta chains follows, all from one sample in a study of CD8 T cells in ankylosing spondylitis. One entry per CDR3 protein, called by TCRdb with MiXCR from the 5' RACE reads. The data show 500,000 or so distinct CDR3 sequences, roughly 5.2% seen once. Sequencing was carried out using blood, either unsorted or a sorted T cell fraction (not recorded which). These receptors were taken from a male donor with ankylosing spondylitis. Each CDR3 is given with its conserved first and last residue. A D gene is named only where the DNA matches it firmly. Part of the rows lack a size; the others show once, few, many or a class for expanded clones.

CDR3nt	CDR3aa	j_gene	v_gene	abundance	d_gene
TGTGCCAGCAGTTACGCTCAGGGGGAGACCCAGTACTTC	CASSYAQGETQYF	TRBJ2-5	TRBV6-2/TRBV6-3	many	-
TGTGCCAGTAGTGTCCCAACGGACAGGGCGTCCGGCTACACCTTC	CASSVPTDRASGYTF	TRBJ1-2	TRBV19	-	TRBD1
TGTGCCAGCAGCTTCGAACCGATTTTCGGCTACACCTTC	CASSFEPIFGYTF	TRBJ1-2	TRBV5-5	many	-
TGCGCCAGCAGCCGCTCGGACTTCGGCGAGCAGTACTTC	CASSRSDFGEQYF	TRBJ2-7	TRBV4-3	few	-
TGCAGCGTCACAGGGACGGCGGTCACCGGGGAGCTGTTTTTT	CSVTGTAVTGELFF	TRBJ2-2	TRBV29-1	many	-
TGTGCCAGCAGTTTAGGGACGGCCAACACCGGGGAGCTGTTTTTT	CASSLGTANTGELFF	TRBJ2-2	TRBV5-1	many	-
TGCAGTGCTGGGGCCCCAGCGGGGAGCTACGAGCAGTACTTC	CSAGAPAGSYEQYF	TRBJ2-7	TRBV20-1	many	TRBD2
TGCAGTGCTAGCCCCCGGACTAGCGGGAGTCTATACGAGCAGTACTTC	CSASPRTSGSLYEQYF	TRBJ2-7	TRBV20-1	many	TRBD2
TGTGCCAGCAGCCAATTGGTCGGGGGCATTCAGTACTTC	CASSQLVGGIQYF	TRBJ2-4	TRBV5-5	many	-
TGTGCCAGCAGCCAAGTGTCTAGCGGCACAGATACGCAGTATTTT	CASSQVSSGTDTQYF	TRBJ2-3	TRBV4-2	many	-
TGCGCCAGCAGCCTGGAGGACAGGGTACCCTACGAGCAGTACTTC	CASSLEDRVPYEQYF	TRBJ2-7	TRBV5-1	-	TRBD1
TGCAGCGTTGAAGGGGTTTACACCACAGATACGCAGTATTTT	CSVEGVYTTDTQYF	TRBJ2-3	TRBV29-1	many	-
TGCAGTGCTCCTAAACGGGACTTGAGGGGCGGGGAGCTGTTTTTT	CSAPKRDLRGGELFF	TRBJ2-2	TRBV20-1	many	-
TGTGCCAGCACCAAGTCAAGACTAGCGCAAATCACAGATACGCAGTATTTT	CASTKSRLAQITDTQYF	TRBJ2-3	TRBV27	-	TRBD2
TGTGCCAGCAGTTGGGTTGCGTATGGCTACACCTTC	CASSWVAYGYTF	TRBJ1-2	TRBV6-2/TRBV6-3	many	-
TGCGCCAGCAGCCCGGACAGGGCGGTTCAGCCCCAGCATTTT	CASSPDRAVQPQHF	TRBJ1-5	TRBV4-3	many	TRBD1
TGCAGCGTAACAGGACTTCGGGAGACCCAGTACTTC	CSVTGLRETQYF	TRBJ2-5	TRBV29-1	many	-
TGTGCCAGCTCACAGGTGGGGGAACCCCAGCATTTT	CASSQVGEPQHF	TRBJ1-5	TRBV18	many	-
TGCGCCAGCACCCTCGGACTAGGGGGCACAGATACGCAGTATTTT	CASTLGLGGTDTQYF	TRBJ2-3	TRBV4-3	many	TRBD2
TGCGCCAGCAGCTTGGCCTTACAGGGTACCGGGGAGCTGTTTTTT	CASSLALQGTGELFF	TRBJ2-2	TRBV5-1	many	-
TGCAGTGCGCAGCCCGGGACTAGAGGTTTCTACGAGCAGTACTTC	CSAQPGTRGFYEQYF	TRBJ2-7	TRBV20-1	many	TRBD2
TGTGCCAGCAGTGGGTTGGACTTC	CASSGLDF	TRBJ2-7	TRBV27	many	-
TGTGCCACCAGTGCCCCCGGACGAGACACCGGGGAGCTGTTTTTT	CATSAPGRDTGELFF	TRBJ2-2	TRBV24-1	-	-
TGTGCCAGCAGCGTGACTCCCCGCACAGATACGCAGTATTTT	CASSVTPRTDTQYF	TRBJ2-3	TRBV9	many	-
TGCGCCAGCAGCGTAGGGGTGAACACCGGGGAGCTGTTTTTT	CASSVGVNTGELFF	TRBJ2-2	TRBV5-1	-	-
TGTGCCAGTCCGGACGGCTTAACCGGGGAGCTGTTTTTT	CASPDGLTGELFF	TRBJ2-2	TRBV12-3/TRBV12-4	many	-
TGTGCCAGCAGCAAAACTCCCTACGAGCAGTACTTC	CASSKTPYEQYF	TRBJ2-7	TRBV21-1	few	-
TGCAGCGTTGGGACAACATACGGGGAGACCCAGTACTTC	CSVGTTYGETQYF	TRBJ2-5	TRBV29-1	-	-
TGTGCCAGCAGCTCCTGGTCCAAAATTAACAATGGCTACACCTTC	CASSSWSKINNGYTF	TRBJ1-2	TRBV11-2	many	-
TGTGCCAGCAGGGAGTTAGGAGTCTCTTATGAGCAGTTCTTC	CASRELGVSYEQFF	TRBJ2-1	TRBV12-3/TRBV12-4	-	-
TGTGCCAGCAGTGCGTTACCTCCCGGGACAGGGCTAGAGACCCAGTACTTC	CASSALPPGTGLETQYF	TRBJ2-5	TRBV9	many	TRBD1
TGCGCCAGCAGCCAAGACCCCGGGACAGGGGGCTTGAACACTGAAGCTTTCTTT	CASSQDPGTGGLNTEAFF	TRBJ1-1	TRBV4-3	many	TRBD1
TGTGCCAGCAGCTTACAGGGGGGCAACTACGAGCAGTACTTC	CASSLQGGNYEQYF	TRBJ2-7	TRBV7-6	many	-
TGCAGTGCTTCGACTAGCGGGAGGGCGGGTAGCACAGATACGCAGTATTTT	CSASTSGRAGSTDTQYF	TRBJ2-3	TRBV20-1	-	TRBD2
TGTGCCAGCAGCGCCCTAAGACAGGGCTTGAACACTGAAGCTTTCTTT	CASSALRQGLNTEAFF	TRBJ1-1	TRBV5-6	many	TRBD1
TGTGCCAGCAGCCCCCACACGACAGGCATCACAGATACGCAGTATTTT	CASSPHTTGITDTQYF	TRBJ2-3	TRBV9	many	-
TGTGCCAGCAGTGCTCTGATGGTGAACACTGAAGCTTTCTTT	CASSALMVNTEAFF	TRBJ1-1	TRBV6-1	many	-
TGCGCCAGCAGCAACGGACTAGCGGGAAATCGGGGGAAGACCCAGTACTTC	CASSNGLAGNRGKTQYF	TRBJ2-5	TRBV5-1	many	TRBD2
TGCGCCAGCAGCTTGGGGGCGCCAGGAGATAATTCACCCCTCCACTTT	CASSLGAPGDNSPLHF	TRBJ1-6	TRBV5-1	few	-
TGCAGCGTTGAACGGGAATACGAGCAGTACTTC	CSVEREYEQYF	TRBJ2-7	TRBV29-1	many	-
TGCGCCAGCAGCGCGGGACTAGCGGGGATGTACCAAGAGACCCAGTACTTC	CASSAGLAGMYQETQYF	TRBJ2-5	TRBV5-1	many	TRBD2
TGTGCCAGCAGCCAAGATCTGCTGGGAGGGGCTCGGGGCGAGCAGTACTTC	CASSQDLLGGARGEQYF	TRBJ2-7	TRBV4-2	few	TRBD2
TGCAGTGCTAAAAGTGTCACCTACTCCTACGAGCAGTACTTC	CSAKSVTYSYEQYF	TRBJ2-7	TRBV20-1	many	-
TGCAGTGCTAGTGGCGGGGACTACACCGGGGAGCTGTTTTTT	CSASGGDYTGELFF	TRBJ2-2	TRBV20-1	few	-
TGTGCCAGCAGCTTAAATGACAGGGACGAGTACTTC	CASSLNDRDEYF	TRBJ2-7	TRBV7-9	many	TRBD1
TGTGCCAGCAACATGGTGGGAGGGGAGGATGGCTACACCTTC	CASNMVGGEDGYTF	TRBJ1-2	TRBV7-2	many	-
TGTGCCAGCACCGTACCCCGGACAGTCAATGAAAAACTGTTTTTT	CASTVPRTVNEKLFF	TRBJ1-4	TRBV7-3	many	-
TGTGCCTGGAGTGTACAGGGGTATTCACCCCTCCACTTT	CAWSVQGYSPLHF	TRBJ1-6	TRBV30	-	TRBD1